The 6 T cell receptor beta chains below were found in one sample sequenced in a study of OX40 agonist ivuxolimab in advanced cancers. Sequenced by immunoSEQ multiplex PCR; TCRdb stores in-frame clones only, minus some. This sample has about 120,000 clones, with around 90% found just once. The material was CD4+ or CD8+ T cells sorted from blood, obtained in a trial of the OX40 agonist ivuxolimab. All receptors come from an adult with an advanced solid tumor such as melanoma, head and neck, liver or kidney cancer.

The chain employs TRBV6-5 and TRBJ1-6; a weak D match, TRBD1 (6 bases). V was clipped by 7 bases and J by 10 bases, with 11 bases between them. This CDR3 is built from 12 residues. CDR1 and CDR2 from the germline V gene are MNHEY and SVGAGI. CDR3 sequence (DNA): TGTGCCAGCACCACGCAGGGGTCACCCCTCCACTTT. Amino acids: CASTTQGSPLHF.

This clone was detected a few times. The chain carries TRBV9 and TRBJ1-4; unclear D gene. The CDR3 contains 14 residues. The germline V gene encodes CDR1 SGDLS and CDR2 YYNGEE. Trimming left V 4 bases short and J 3 bases short, with 10 bases between. The chain's CDR3 is CASSLTSANEKLFF. The CDR3 DNA sequence: TGTGCCAGCAGCCTTACAAGTGCTAATGAAAAACTGTTTTTT.

The gene calls are TRBV9 and TRBJ1-1; no definite D call. V lost 0 bases and J lost 0, with 18 bases in between. This CDR3 has 18 residues. Germline assignment: CDR1 SGDLS and CDR2 YYNGEE. CDR3 region: CASSVDPARASVNTEAFF. The CDR3 DNA follows: TGTGCCAGCAGCGTAGACCCCGCTAGGGCCAGTGTGAACACTGAAGCTTTCTTT.

The chain links TRBV27 to TRBJ1-5; D call uncertain. Deletions cut 1 base from V and 0 bases from J, with 13 bases between. CDR1 is MNHEY, CDR2 SMNVEV, per germline (reference sequence). This CDR3 is built from 17 residues. The CDR3 spells CASSLFGKATSNQPQHF. For the CDR3, the DNA is TGTGCCAGCAGTTTATTCGGAAAGGCTACTAGCAATCAGCCCCAGCATTTT.

This chain links TRBV2 with TRBJ2-5; D is undetermined. Germline-derived CDR1 and CDR2 are SNHLY and FYNNEI. CDR3 length equals 11 residues. V lost 6 bases and J 4 bases, leaving 6 bases between the germline ends. The CDR3 sequence is CASRRIETQYF. The DNA for the CDR3 is TGTGCCAGCAGGAGGATAGAGACCCAGTACTTC.

The V call is TRBV5-1, the J call TRBJ2-3; 8 bases line up with TRBD2. This CDR3 contains 15 residues. V shed 9 bases and J 0 bases; nucleotides not matched to a gene: 9. The germline gives CDR1 SGHRS, CDR2 YFSETQ. The CDR3 sequence is CATQERGSSTDTQYF. The CDR3 DNA is TGCGCCACCCAGGAGCGGGGGTCTAGCACAGATACGCAGTATTTT.